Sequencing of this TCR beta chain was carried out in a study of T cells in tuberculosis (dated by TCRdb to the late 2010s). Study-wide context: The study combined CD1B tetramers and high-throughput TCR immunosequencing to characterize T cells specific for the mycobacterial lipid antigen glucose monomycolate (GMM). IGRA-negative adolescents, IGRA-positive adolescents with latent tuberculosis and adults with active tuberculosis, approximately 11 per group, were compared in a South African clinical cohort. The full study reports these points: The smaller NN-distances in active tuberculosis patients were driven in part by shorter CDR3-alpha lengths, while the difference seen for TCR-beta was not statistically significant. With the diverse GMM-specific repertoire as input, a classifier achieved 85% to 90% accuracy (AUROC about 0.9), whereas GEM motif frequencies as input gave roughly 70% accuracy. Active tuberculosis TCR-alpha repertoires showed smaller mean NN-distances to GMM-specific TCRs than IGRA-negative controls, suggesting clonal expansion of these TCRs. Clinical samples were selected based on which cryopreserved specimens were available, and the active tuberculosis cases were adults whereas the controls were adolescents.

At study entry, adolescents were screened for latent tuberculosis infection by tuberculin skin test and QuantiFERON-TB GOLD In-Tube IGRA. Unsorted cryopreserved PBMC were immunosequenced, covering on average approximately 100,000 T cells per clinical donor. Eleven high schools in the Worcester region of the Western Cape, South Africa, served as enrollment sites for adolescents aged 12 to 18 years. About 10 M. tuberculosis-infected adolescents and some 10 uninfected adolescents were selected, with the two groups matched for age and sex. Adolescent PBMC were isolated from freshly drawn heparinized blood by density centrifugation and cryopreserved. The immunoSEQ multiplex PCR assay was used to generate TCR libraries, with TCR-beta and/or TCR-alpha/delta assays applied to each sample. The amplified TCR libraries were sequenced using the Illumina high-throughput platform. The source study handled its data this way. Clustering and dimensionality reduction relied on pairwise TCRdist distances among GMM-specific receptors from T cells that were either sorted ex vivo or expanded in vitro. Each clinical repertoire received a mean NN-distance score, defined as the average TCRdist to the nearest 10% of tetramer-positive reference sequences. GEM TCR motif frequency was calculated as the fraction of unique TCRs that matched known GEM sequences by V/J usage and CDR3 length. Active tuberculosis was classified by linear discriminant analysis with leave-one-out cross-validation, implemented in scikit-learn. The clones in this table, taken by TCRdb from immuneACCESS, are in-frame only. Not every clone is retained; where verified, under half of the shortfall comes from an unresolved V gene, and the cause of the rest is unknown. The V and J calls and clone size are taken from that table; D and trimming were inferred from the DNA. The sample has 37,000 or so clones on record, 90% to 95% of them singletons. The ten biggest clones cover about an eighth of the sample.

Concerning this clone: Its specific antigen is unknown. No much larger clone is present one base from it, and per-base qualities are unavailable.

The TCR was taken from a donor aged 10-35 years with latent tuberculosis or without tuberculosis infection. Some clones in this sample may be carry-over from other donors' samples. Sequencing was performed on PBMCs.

Here is the DNA: TGTGCCTCAACAGTTACTAGCACAGATACGCAGTATTTT. The translation is CASTVTSTDTQYF. The V and J segments used are TRBV19 and TRBJ2-3; the D gene identity is not certain. The germline V gene (reference sequence) sets CDR1 to LNHDA and CDR2 to SQIVND. Trimming removed 11 bases from V and 0 bases from J, leaving 12 bases between the germline ends. Its CDR3 holds 13 amino acids, cysteine through phenylalanine. The DNA shown is the 39-base CDR3, in frame from base 1.